This T cell receptor (beta chain) was obtained from a study of early T cells in non-severe SARS-CoV-2 infection. The study's findings and limits: The VDJdb matching leaned toward anti-spike CD8 responses and overlooked private and CD4 specificities.

The CDR3 has 12 amino acids. In germline, CDR1 is SQVTM, CDR2 ANQGSEA. With regard to this clonotype: Its specificity is not known.

Unique molecular identifiers tagged individual cDNA molecules. TCRdb itself ran the 5' RACE reads through MiXCR, one entry per CDR3 protein. This table has about 110,000 distinct CDR3 sequences, approximately 12% appearing once. This TCR was recovered from an adult who was a healthcare worker with PCR-confirmed SARS-CoV-2 infection or an uninfected control (not recorded which). The rearrangement joins TRBV29-1 to TRBJ2-1; D ambiguous. The material sequenced was whole blood, taken at baseline. The CDR3: CTSQSSYNEQFF. CDR3 nucleotides: TGCACCTCCCAGAGCTCCTACAATGAGCAGTTCTTC.